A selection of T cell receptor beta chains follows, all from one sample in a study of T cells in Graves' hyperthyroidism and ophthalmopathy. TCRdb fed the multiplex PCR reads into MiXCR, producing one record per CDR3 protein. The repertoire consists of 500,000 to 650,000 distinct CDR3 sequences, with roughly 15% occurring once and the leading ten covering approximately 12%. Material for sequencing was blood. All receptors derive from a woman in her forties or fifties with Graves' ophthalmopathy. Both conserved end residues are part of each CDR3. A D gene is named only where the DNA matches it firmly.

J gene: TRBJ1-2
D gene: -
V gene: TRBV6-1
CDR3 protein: CASSKPSGGHYGYTF

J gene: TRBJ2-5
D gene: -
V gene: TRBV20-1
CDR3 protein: CSAREADKQYQETQYF

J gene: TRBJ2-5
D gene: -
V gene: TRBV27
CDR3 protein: CASRSARVGETQYF

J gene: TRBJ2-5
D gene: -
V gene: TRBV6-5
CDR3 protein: CASSYRFSMETQYF

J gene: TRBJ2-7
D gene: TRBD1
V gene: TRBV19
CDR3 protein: CASSIGQGASEQYF

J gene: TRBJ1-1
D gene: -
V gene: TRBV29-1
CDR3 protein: CSVEVQISTEAFF

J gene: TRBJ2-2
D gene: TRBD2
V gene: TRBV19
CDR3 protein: CASSRTSGSVGELFF

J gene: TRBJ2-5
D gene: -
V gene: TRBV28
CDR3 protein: CASSPPGPASNQYF

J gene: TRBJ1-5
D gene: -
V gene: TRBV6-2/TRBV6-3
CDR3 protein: CASRTRGLLQPQHF

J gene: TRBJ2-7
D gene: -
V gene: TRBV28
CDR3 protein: CASSLTAQGIRYEQYF

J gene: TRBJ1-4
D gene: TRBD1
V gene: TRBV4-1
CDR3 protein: CASSQEGTANEKLFF

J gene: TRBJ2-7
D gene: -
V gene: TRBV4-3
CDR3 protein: CASSQDYGYEQYF

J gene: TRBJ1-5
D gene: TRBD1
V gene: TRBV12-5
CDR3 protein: CASGLLRDRGSPSNQPQHF

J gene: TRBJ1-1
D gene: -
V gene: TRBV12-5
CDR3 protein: CASGYGTNTEAFF

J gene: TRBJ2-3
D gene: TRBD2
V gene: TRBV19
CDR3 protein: CASSPALAGSTDTQYF

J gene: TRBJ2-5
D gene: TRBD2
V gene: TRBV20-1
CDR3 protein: CSASRGLAGHRETQYF

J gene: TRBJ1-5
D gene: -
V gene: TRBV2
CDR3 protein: CASSPEGRQPNQPQHF

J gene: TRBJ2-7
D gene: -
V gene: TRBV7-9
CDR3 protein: CASSLGGRGSYEQYF

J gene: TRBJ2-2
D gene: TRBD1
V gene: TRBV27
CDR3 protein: CASSTVYSGTGAGELFF

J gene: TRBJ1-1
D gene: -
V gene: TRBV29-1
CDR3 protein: CSVANTGNTEAFF

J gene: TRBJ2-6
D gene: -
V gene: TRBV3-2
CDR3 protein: CASVPQGVGSGANVLTF

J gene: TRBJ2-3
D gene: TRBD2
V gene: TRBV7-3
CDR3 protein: CASSLTGSGRVTDTQYF

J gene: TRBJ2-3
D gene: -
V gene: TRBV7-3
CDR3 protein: CASSSPADHPDTQYF

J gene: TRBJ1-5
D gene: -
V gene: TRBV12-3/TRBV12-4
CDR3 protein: CASSSGDGNQPQHF

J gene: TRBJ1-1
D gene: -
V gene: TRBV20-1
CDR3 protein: CSAYLTGDDTEAFF

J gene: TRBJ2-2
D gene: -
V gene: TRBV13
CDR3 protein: CASSLAGPAGELFF

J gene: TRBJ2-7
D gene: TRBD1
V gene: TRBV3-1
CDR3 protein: CAAGTVAYEQYF

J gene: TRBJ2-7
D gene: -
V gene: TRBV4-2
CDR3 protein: CASSQADEQYF

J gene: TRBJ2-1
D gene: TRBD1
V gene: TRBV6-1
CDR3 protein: CATQTGQGRNEQFF

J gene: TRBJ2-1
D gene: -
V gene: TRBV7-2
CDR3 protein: CASSLKGNYNEQFF

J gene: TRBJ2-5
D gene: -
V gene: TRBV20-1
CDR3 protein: CSASRGRGGETQYF

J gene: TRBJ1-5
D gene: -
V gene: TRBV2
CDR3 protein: CASSELTGDQPQHF

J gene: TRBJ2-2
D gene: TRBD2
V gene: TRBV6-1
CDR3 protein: CASSAPGLTQHGELFF

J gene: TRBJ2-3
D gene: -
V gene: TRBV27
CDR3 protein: CASSLFLLGRLTDTQYF

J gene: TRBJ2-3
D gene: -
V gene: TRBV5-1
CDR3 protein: CASRERAASTDTQCF

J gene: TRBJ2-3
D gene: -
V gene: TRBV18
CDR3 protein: CASSPPSRGPLQYF

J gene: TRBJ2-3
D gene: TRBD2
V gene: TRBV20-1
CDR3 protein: CSASGASGSLNTQYF

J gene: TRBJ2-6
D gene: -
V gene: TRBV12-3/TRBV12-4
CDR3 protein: CASSPRTVNSGANVLTF

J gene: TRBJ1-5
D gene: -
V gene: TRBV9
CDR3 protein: CASSATDSNQPQHF

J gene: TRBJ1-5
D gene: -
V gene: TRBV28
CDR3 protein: CASSFHQFGRGRYSNQPQHF

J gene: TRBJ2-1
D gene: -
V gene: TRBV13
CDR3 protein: CVSSVGNEQFF

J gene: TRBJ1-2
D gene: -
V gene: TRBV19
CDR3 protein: CASSISGVTFGYTF

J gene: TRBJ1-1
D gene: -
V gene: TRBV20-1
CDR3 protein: CSARRTNTEAFF

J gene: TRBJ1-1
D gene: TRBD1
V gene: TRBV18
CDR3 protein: CASSPLGTGGTNTEAFF

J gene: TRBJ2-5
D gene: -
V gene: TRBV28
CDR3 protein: CASRRTQDSFVGTQYF

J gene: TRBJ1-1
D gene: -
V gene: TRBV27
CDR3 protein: CASSLSYRDEAFF

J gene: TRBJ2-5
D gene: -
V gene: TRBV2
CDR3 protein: CASTQLEGETQYF

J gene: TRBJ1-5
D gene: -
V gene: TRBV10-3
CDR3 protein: CAISERDNQPQHF

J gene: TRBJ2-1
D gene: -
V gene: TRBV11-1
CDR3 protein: CASSRDLARIGNEQFF

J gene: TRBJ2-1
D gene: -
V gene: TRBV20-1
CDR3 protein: CSARPLGSYNEQFF

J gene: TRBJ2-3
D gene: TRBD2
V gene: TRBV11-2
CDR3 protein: CASSLVASGSLGYTQYF